The next 8 T cell receptor beta chains were all read from a single sample in a study of blood T cell repertoires in COVID-19. Some clones are missing from TCRdb's copy, which holds only in-frame ones; the method was immunoSEQ multiplex PCR. The sample records tens of thousands of clones, roughly 73% being singletons. Specimen: peripheral blood. The receptors come from a man older than 75 with acute or convalescent COVID-19.

The chain employs TRBV5-1 and TRBJ1-1; 8 bases map to TRBD1. This CDR3 is built from 13 residues. V lost 2 bases and J lost 4; bases outside the gene matches: 1. Germline loops: CDR1 SGHRS, CDR2 YFSETQ. CDR3 coding DNA: TGCGCCAGCAGCTTACAGGGGGGCACTGAAGCTTTCTTT. Encoded protein: CASSLQGGTEAFF.

CDR3 DNA: TGTGCCAGCAGCCCACTTTGGGGACAGGGAACCGGGGAGCTGTTTTTT. Its protein product is CASSPLWGQGTGELFF. The chain carries TRBV7-2 and TRBJ2-2; 9 bases are a match to TRBD1. Trimming took 5 bases from V and 5 from J; bases not matched to a gene: 9. The germline CDR1 and CDR2 sequences are SGHTA and FQGNSA. The CDR3 runs 16 residues. The full variable domain, its missing parts supplied by reference TRBV7-2 and TRBJ2-2, is GAGVSQSPSNKVTEKGKDVELRCDPISGHTALYWYRQSLGQGLEFLIYFQGNSAPDKSGLPSDRFSAERTGGSVSTLTIQRTQQEDSAVYLCASSPLWGQGTGELFFGEGSRLTVL.

The V and J genes are TRBV15 and TRBJ2-1; 11 bases line up with TRBD2. The CDR3 consists of 16 residues. CDR1 and CDR2 from the germline V gene are LNHNV and YYDKDF (reference sequence). The trim removed 0 bases at V and 9 bases at J, leaving 7 bases unmatched. Here the CDR3 DNA reads TGTGCCACCAGCAGAGATCGGGGGACTAGCGGAGGTGAGCAGTTCTTC. Translating it yields CATSRDRGTSGGEQFF.

V is TRBV9 and J is TRBJ2-3; tentatively, D is TRBD2 (5 bases). The germline gives CDR1 SGDLS, CDR2 YYNGEE. The germline V and J ends were trimmed by 4 bases and 5 bases, with 11 bases remaining between them. There are 13 residues in the CDR3. The CDR3, as DNA: TGTGCCAGCAGCCCCTTGAGCGGAGATACGCAGTATTTT. Residues: CASSPLSGDTQYF.

The chain links TRBV6-5 to TRBJ2-1; perhaps TRBD1 as D (7 bases). The germline V and J ends were trimmed by 3 bases and 13 bases, with 10 bases remaining between them. Germline CDR1 MNHEY, CDR2 SVGAGI. This CDR3 contains 11 residues. Here the CDR3 DNA reads TGTGCCAGCAGTTATCAGGGGGGACAGTTCTTC. As protein: CASSYQGGQFF.

This chain joins TRBV15 and TRBJ1-1, with D unclear. The CDR3 sequence is 14 residues long. Germline V lookup: CDR1 LNHNV, CDR2 YYDKDF (reference sequence). V gave up 0 bases and J gave up 1 base, with 6 bases separating them. CDR3 in amino acids: CATSRDLANTEAFF. CDR3 nucleotide sequence: TGTGCCACCAGCAGAGATCTGGCGAACACTGAAGCTTTCTTT.

The V gene is TRBV4-1, the J gene TRBJ2-3, with 15 bases fitting TRBD2. Trimming took 4 bases from V and 3 from J; bases not matched to a gene: 5. The V gene's germline CDR1 is MGHRA and CDR2 YSYEKL. CDR3 length: 17 amino acids. CDR3 sequence reads: CASSRAGLAGGTDTQYF. DNA of the CDR3: TGCGCCAGCAGCCGAGCCGGACTAGCGGGAGGGACAGATACGCAGTATTTT.

The chain carries TRBV3-1 (or the pseudogene TRBV3-2) and TRBJ2-5, with TRBD2 matching 9 bases. CDR1 is LGHDT and CDR2 is YNNKEL in the germline V gene (reference sequence). After removal of 1 base from V and 1 base from J, the junction contained 7 bases not matched to a gene. CDR3 length: 17 residues. CDR3 coding DNA: TGTGCCAGCAGCCAAGGGGGACTAGCCGACCCCCAAGAGACCCAGTACTTC. Its translation: CASSQGGLADPQETQYF.